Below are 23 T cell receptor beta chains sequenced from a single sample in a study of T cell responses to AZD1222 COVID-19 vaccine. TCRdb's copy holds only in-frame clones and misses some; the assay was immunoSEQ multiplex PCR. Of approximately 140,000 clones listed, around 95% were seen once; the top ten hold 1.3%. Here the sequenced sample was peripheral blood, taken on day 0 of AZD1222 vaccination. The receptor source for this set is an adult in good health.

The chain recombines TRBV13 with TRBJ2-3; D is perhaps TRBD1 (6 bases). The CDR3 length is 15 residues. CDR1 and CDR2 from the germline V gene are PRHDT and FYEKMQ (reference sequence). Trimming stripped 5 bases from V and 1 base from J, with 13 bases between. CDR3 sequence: CASSLTGGGTDTQYF. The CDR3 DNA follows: TGTGCCAGCAGCCTAACTGGGGGCGGCACAGATACGCAGTATTTT.

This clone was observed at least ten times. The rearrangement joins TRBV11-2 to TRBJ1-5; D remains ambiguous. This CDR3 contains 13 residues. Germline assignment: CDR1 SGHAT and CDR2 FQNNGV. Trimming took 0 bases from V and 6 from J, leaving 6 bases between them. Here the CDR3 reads CASSLDFGQPQHF. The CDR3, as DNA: TGTGCCAGCAGCTTAGATTTTGGTCAGCCCCAGCATTTT.

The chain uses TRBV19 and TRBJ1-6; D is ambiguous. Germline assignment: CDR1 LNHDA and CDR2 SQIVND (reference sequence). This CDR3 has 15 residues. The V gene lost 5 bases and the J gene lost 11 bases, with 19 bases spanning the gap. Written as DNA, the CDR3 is TGTGCCAGTAGTCCTCGGACTGAGGTCTTAGCACCCCTCCACTTT. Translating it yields CASSPRTEVLAPLHF.

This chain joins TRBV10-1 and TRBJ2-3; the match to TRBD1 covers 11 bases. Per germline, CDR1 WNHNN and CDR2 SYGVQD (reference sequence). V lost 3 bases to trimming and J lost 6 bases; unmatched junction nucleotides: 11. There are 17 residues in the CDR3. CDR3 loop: CASSDPARTGGPDTQYF. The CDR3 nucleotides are TGCGCCAGCAGTGACCCGGCTAGGACAGGGGGCCCTGATACGCAGTATTTT.

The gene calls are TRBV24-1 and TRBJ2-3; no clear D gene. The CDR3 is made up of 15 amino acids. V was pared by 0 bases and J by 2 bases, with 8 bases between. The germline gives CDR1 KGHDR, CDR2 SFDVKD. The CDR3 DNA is TGTGCCACCAGTGATTTGCAACAGAACACAGATACGCAGTATTTT. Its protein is CATSDLQQNTDTQYF.

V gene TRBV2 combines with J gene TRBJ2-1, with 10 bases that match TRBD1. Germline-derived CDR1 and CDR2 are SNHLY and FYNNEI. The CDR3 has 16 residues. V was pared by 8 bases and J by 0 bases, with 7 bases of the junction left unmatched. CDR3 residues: CASGTGQGNSYNEQFF. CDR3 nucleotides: TGTGCCAGCGGAACGGGACAGGGGAACTCCTACAATGAGCAGTTCTTC.

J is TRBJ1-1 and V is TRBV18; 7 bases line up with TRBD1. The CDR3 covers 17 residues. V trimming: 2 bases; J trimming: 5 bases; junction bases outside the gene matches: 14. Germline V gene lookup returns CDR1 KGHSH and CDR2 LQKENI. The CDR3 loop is CASSPFLAGGSPTEAFF. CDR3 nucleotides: TGTGCCAGCTCACCATTTCTGGCAGGGGGGTCTCCAACTGAAGCTTTCTTT.

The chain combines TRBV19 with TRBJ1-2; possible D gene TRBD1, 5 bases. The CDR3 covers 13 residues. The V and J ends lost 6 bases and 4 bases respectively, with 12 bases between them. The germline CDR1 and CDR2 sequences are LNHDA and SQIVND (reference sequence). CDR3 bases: TGTGCCAGTAGGACAGAGGGTGGCTATGGCTACACCTTC. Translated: CASRTEGGYGYTF.

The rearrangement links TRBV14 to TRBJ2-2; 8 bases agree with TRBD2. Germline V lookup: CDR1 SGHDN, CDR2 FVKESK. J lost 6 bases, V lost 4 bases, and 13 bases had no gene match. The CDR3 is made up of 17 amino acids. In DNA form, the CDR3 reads TGTGCCAGCAGCCGAAGGGGGGCGCGGGAGGTGTCCGGGGAGCTGTTTTTT. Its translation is CASSRRGAREVSGELFF. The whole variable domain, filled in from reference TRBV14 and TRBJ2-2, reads EAGVTQFPSHSVIEKGQTVTLRCDPISGHDNLYWYRRVMGKEIKFLLHFVKESKQDESGMPNNRFLAERTGGTYSTLKVQPAELEDSGVYFCASSRRGAREVSGELFFGEGSRLTVL.

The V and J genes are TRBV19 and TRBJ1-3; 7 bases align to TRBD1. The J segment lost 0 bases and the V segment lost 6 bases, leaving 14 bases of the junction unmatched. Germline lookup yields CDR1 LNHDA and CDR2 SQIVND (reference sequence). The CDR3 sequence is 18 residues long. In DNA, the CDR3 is TGTGCCAGTAGACCAGGGGGACGGAATGGTTTCTCTGGAAACACCATATATTTT. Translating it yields CASRPGGRNGFSGNTIYF.

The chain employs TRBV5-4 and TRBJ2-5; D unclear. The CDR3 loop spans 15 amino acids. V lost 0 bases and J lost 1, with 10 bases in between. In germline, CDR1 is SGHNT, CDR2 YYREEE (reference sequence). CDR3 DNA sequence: TGTGCCAGCAGCTTGGCCGAGACGACCCAAGAGACCCAGTACTTC. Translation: CASSLAETTQETQYF.

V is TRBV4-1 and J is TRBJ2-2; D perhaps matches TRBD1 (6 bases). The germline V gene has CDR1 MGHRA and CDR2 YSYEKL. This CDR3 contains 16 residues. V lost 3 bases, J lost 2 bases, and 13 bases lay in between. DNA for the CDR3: TGCGCCAGCAGCCATGGCGGCAGGGGAAACACCGGGGAGCTGTTTTTT. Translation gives CASSHGGRGNTGELFF.

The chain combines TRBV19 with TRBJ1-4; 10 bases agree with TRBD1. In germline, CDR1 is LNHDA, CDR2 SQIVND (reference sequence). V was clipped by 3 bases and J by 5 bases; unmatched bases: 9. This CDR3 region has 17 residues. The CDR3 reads CASSMKRLDRGNEKLFF. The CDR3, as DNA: TGTGCCAGTAGTATGAAGAGGCTGGACAGGGGGAATGAAAAACTGTTTTTT.

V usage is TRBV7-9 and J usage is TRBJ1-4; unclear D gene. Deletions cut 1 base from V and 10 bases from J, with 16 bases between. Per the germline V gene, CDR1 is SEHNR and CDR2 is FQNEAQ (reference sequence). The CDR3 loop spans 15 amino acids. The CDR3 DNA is TGTGCCAGCAGCTTAGAGGGTTTGGGGAGGCGAAAACTGTTTTTT. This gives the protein CASSLEGLGRRKLFF. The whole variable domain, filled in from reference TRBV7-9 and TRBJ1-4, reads DTGVSQNPRHKITKRGQNVTFRCDPISEHNRLYWYRQTLGQGPEFLTYFQNEAQLEKSRLLSDRFSAERPKGSFSTLEIQRTEQGDSAMYLCASSLEGLGRRKLFFGSGTQLSVL.

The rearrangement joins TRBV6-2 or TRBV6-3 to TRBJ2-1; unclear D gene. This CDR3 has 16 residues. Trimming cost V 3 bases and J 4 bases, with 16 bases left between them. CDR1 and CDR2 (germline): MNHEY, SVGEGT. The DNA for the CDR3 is TGTGCCAGCAGTTATCTTAGGCCGACGGCTTACAATGAGCAGTTCTTC. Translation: CASSYLRPTAYNEQFF.

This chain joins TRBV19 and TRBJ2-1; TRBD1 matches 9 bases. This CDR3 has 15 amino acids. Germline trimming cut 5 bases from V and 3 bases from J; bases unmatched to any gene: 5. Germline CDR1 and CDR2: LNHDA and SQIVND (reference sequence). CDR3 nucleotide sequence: TGTGCCAGTAGTGGATGGGACAGGGTCTACAATGAGCAGTTCTTC. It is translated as CASSGWDRVYNEQFF.

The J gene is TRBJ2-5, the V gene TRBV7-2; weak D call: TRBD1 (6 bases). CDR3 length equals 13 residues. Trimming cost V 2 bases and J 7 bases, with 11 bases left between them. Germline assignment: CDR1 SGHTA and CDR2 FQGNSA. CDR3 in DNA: TGTGCCAGCAGCTTAATCAGGGGTGGGACCCAGTACTTC. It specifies CASSLIRGGTQYF.

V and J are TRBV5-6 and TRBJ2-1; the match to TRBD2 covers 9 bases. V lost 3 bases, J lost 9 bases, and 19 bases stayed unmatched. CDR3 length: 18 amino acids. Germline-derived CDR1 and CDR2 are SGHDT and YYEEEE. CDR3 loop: CASSSFSRGRAQTSEQFF. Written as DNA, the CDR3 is TGTGCCAGCAGCTCTTTTAGCCGCGGGAGGGCACAGACGTCTGAGCAGTTCTTC.

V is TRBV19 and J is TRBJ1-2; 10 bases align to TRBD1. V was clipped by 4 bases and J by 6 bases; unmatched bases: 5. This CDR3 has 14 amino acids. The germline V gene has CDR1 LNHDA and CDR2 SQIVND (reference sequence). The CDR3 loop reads CASSTDRGLDGYTF. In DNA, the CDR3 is TGTGCCAGTAGTACCGACAGGGGGCTGGATGGCTACACCTTC.

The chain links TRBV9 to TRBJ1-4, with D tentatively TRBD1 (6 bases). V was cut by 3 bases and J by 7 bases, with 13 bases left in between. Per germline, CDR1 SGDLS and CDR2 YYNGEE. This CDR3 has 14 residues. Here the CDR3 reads CASSAGGLGEKLFF. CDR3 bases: TGTGCCAGCAGCGCGGGGGGGCTTGGTGAAAAACTGTTTTTT.

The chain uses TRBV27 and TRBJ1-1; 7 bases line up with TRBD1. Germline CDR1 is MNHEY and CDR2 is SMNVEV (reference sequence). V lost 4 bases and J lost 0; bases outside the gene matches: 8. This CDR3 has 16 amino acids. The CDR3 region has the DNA TGTGCCAGCAGTTCTCCTGGGGACAGAGTGAACACTGAAGCTTTCTTT. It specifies CASSSPGDRVNTEAFF.

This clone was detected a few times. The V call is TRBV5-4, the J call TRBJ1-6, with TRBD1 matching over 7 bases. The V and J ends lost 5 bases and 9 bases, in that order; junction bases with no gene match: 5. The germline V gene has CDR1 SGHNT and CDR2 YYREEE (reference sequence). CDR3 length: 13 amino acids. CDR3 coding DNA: TGTGCCAGCAGAACAGACAGGGTTTCACCCCTCCACTTT. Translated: CASRTDRVSPLHF.

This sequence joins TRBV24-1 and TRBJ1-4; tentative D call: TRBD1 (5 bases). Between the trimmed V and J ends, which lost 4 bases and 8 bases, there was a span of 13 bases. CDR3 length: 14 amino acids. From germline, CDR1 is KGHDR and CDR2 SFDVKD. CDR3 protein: CATSDAGLGEKLFF. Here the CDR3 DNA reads TGTGCCACCAGTGACGCGGGACTAGGGGAAAAACTGTTTTTT.